This T cell receptor beta chain was recorded in a study of human T cells and chemical hapten exposure (dated by TCRdb to about 2021). Regarding the study in general: For sensitization, 2% DPC in acetone was applied to a roughly 2 cm by roughly 2 cm area of upper inner arm skin. Roughly 30 alopecia patients provided blood for TCR sequencing at one to four time points (pre-sensitization, 2, 6 and 24 weeks). The libraries were sequenced as a pool, and the TCR yield per sample differed mostly because of small variations in library volumes within the pool. Most of the patients in the cohort were female, and the cohort covered alopecia areata with under or over 50% scalp involvement, alopecia totalis and alopecia universalis. Patch tests used Finn chambers with 0.01% DPC on the upper back, scored after 6 days by International Contact Dermatitis Research Group standards. The study tracked peripheral blood TCR repertoire changes in vivo during primary and secondary sensitization to the hapten diphenylcyclopropenone (DPC) in alopecia patients. Blood samples were taken from patients before sensitization (week 0) and at 2, 6 and about 24 weeks after DPC sensitization. Patients additionally received weekly therapeutic DPC doses to the scalp throughout the approximately 25-week study period. The full study reports these points: After repeated subsampling, the strength of the expansion versus patch-test correlation and the threshold at which it became significant changed. Expanded TCRs formed significantly more large CDR3 similarity clusters than pre-sensitization or healthy control sets, consistent with antigen-driven responses. DPC sensitization did not change how many TCRs were above 1 in 1000 frequency, and no evidence was found of alterations in global repertoire structure. A positive correlation was found between the number of PT1 expanded TCRs and patch test score, with significance reached at thresholds 8, 16 and 32 but not 4. Alopecia, a presumed autoimmune disease, was present in all patients, so the immune response of the patients might differ from that of healthy individuals.

Reading the label with the study, this specimen's time point is: pre-sensitization, week 0. In the paper's terms, the treatment or condition label means: therapeutic diphenylcyclopropenone sensitization with weekly scalp DPC. Blood at each patch-test visit was drawn before the patch test was applied. Patients were considered eligible if aged 18 to 70, diagnosed with alopecia and deemed suitable for DPC therapy, and patients were excluded if pregnant. Total RNA was extracted from unfractionated whole blood collected in Tempus Blood RNA tubes. The germline V gene (reference sequence) yields SGHNT for CDR1 and YYREEE for CDR2. The CDR3 contains 14 residues, cysteine and phenylalanine counted. The entry retains the CDR3 DNA only, 42 bases that are in frame from base 1. Trimming accounts for 4 bases at V and 6 bases at J, while the number of junction bases matched to no gene is 8. Preparation of the library involved RACE. Instrument used: NextSeq 500. During library preparation, unique molecular identifiers were attached to individual cDNA molecules so that TCRs could be counted in a quantitative, reproducible way. Each blood RNA sample was used to sequence both TCR alpha and TCR beta chains. The paper's processing steps were these. Samples had a median of roughly 99,000 TCRs, with a range from roughly 20,000 to 690,600. V, J and CDR3 annotation of the TCR reads was performed with the Decombinator software suite. To make PS versus PT1 abundance plots, every sample was subsampled to the same number of TCRs (28,000). TCRs were defined as expanded if absent before sensitization and observed at least eight times at the 2-week time point. TCRdb ran its own pipeline on the public reads, namely fastp trimming at Q25 and MiXCR clone calling, and kept in-frame beta chains. Rows with a matching CDR3 protein are joined into one entry that keeps the most common DNA and genes. It is TCRdb's table, rather than the study itself, that gives the V and J calls and clone size. The sample contains 240,000 or so distinct CDR3 sequences, 7.5% to 10% of them found a single time. Jointly, the top ten make up 2% to 3% of the sample.

Remarks on this clonotype: Its binding antigen is unknown. Base-call qualities are not available, and no considerably larger clone is one nucleotide away.

The sample in question was whole blood, obtained in connection with sensitization to the hapten diphenylcyclopropenone (DPC). This receptor was taken from a woman between 40 and 55 years old with alopecia areata. Some clones in this sample may be carry-over from other donors' samples. The sequence is built from TRBV5-4 and TRBJ2-3, and 7 junction bases match TRBD2. The nucleotide sequence reads TGTGCCAGCAGCCCAGGACTAGTGGGTGATACGCAGTATTTT. It encodes CASSPGLVGDTQYF.